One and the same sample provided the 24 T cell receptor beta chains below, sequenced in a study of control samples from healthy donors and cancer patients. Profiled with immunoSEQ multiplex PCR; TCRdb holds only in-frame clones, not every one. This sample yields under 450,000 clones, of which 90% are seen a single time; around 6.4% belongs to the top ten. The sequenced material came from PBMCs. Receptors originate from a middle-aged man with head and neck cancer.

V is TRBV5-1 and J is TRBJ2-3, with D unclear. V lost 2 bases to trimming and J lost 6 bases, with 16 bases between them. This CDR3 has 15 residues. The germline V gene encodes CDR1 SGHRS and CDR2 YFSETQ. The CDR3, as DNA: TGCGCCAGCAGCTTAACAAGAGCTCCCACCGATACGCAGTATTTT. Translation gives CASSLTRAPTDTQYF.

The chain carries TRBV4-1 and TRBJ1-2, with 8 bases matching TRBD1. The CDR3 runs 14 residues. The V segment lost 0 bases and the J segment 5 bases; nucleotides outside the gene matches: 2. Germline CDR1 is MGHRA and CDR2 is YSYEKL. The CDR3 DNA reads TGCGCCAGCAGCCAAGATGGACAGGGATATGGCTACACCTTC. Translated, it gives CASSQDGQGYGYTF.

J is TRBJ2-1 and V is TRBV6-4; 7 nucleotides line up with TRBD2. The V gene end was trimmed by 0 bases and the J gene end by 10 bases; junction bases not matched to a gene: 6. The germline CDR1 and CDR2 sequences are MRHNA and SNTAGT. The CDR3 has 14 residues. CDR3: CASSDSGGPSEQFF. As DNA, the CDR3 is TGTGCCAGCAGTGACTCGGGAGGGCCAAGCGAGCAGTTCTTC.

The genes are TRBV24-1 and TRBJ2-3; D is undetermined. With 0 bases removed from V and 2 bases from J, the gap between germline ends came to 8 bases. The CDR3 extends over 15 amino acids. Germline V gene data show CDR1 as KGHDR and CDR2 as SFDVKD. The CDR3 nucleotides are TGTGCCACCAGTGATTTGACAGACCCCACAGATACGCAGTATTTT. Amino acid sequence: CATSDLTDPTDTQYF.

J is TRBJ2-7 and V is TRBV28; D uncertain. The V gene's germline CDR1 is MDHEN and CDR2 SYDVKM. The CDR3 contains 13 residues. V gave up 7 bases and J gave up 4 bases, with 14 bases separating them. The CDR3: CASNRIGSYEQYF. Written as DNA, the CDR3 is TGTGCCAGCAATAGGATAGGGTCGTACGAGCAGTACTTC. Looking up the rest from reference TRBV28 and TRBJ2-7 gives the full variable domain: DVKVTQSSRYLVKRTGEKVFLECVQDMDHENMFWYRQDPGLGLRLIYFSYDVKMKEKGDIPEGYSVSREKKERFSLILESASTNQTSMYLCASNRIGSYEQYFGPGTRLTVT.

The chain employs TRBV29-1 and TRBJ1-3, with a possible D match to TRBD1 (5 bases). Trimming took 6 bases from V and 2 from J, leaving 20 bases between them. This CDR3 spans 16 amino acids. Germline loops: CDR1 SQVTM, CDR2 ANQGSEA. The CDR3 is CSVRGRDVDPGNTIYF. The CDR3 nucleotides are TGCAGCGTCCGCGGACGGGACGTAGACCCTGGAAACACCATATATTTT.

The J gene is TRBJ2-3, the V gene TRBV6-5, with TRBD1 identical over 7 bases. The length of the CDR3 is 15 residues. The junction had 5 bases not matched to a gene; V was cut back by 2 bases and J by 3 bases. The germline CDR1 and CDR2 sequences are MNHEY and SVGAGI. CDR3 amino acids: CASSYDRVRTDTQYF. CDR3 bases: TGTGCCAGCAGTTACGACAGGGTCCGAACAGATACGCAGTATTTT.

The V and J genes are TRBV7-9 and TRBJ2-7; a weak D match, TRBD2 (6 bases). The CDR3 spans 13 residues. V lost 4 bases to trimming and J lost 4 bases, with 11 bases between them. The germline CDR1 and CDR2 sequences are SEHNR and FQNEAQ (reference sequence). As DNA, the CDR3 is TGTGCCAGCAGCTGGGGACTCTTGTACGAGCAGTACTTC. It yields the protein CASSWGLLYEQYF.

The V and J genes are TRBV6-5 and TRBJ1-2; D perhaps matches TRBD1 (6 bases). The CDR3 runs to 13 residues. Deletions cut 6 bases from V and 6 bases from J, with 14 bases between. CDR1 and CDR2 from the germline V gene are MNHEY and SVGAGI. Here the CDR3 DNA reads TGTGCCAGCAGGGTAGGACAGCTGGATGGCTACACCTTC. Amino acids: CASRVGQLDGYTF.

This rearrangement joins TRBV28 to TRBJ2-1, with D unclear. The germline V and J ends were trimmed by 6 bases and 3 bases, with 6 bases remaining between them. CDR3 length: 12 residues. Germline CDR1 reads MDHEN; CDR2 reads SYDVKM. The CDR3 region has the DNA TGTGCCAGCAGATCCGGCTACAATGAGCAGTTCTTC. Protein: CASRSGYNEQFF.

Written as DNA, the CDR3 is TGCGCCAGCAGCTTCGAGTTACCCACCGGGGAGCTGTTTTTT. This translates into CASSFELPTGELFF. This chain uses TRBV5-1 with TRBJ2-2; D is undetermined. Germline V lookup: CDR1 SGHRS, CDR2 YFSETQ. The CDR3 has 14 residues. V dropped 2 bases and J dropped 4 bases, with 9 bases sitting between them. The complete variable domain, with remaining parts taken from reference TRBV5-1 and TRBJ2-2, reads KAGVTQTPRYLIKTRGQQVTLSCSPISGHRSVSWYQQTPGQGLQFLFEYFSETQRNKGNFPGRFSGRQFSNSRSEMNVSTLELGDSALYLCASSFELPTGELFFGEGSRLTVL.

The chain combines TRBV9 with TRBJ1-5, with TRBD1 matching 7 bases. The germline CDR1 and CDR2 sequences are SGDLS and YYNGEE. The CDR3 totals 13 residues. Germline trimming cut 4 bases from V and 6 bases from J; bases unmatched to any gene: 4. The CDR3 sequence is CASSPTGVQPQHF. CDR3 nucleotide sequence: TGTGCCAGCAGCCCCACAGGGGTTCAGCCCCAGCATTTT.

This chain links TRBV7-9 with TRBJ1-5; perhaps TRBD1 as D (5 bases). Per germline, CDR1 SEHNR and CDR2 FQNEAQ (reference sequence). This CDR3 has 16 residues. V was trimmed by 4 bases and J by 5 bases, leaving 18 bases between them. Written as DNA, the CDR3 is TGTGCCAGCAGCTCCTGGGACTTCATGGGAGATCAGCCCCAGCATTTT. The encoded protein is CASSSWDFMGDQPQHF.

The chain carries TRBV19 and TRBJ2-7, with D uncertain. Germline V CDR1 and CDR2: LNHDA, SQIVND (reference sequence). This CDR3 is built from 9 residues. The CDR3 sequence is CSQYREQYF. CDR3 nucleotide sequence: TGTTCTCAGTATCGGGAGCAGTACTTC. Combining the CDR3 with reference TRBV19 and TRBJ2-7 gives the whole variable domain DGGITQSPKYLFRKEGQNVTLSCEQNLNHDAMYWYRQDPGQGLRLIYYSQIVNDFQKGDIAEGYSVSREKKESFPLTVTSAQKNPTAFYLCSQYREQYFGPGTRLTVT.

CDR3 nucleotide sequence: TGTGCCAGCAGTTTATCGAGGGTGTACAGGACTTCAGGGGCTGAAGCTTTCTTT. Translating it yields CASSLSRVYRTSGAEAFF. The V and J genes are TRBV27 and TRBJ1-1; TRBD1 is a possible D gene (6 bases). Germline-derived CDR1 and CDR2 are MNHEY and SMNVEV (reference sequence). Trimming left V 0 bases short and J 6 bases short, with 23 bases between. The CDR3 is made up of 18 amino acids.

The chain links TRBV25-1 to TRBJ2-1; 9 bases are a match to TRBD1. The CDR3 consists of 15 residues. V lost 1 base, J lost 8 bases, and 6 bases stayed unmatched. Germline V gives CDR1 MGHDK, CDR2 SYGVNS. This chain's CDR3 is CASSEWGTGIDEQFF. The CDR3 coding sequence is TGTGCCAGCAGTGAATGGGGGACAGGGATCGATGAGCAGTTCTTC. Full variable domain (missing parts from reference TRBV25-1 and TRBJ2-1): EADIYQTPRYLVIGTGKKITLECSQTMGHDKMYWYQQDPGMELHLIHYSYGVNSTEKGDLSSESTVSRIRTEHFPLTLESARPSHTSQYLCASSEWGTGIDEQFFGPGTRLTVL.

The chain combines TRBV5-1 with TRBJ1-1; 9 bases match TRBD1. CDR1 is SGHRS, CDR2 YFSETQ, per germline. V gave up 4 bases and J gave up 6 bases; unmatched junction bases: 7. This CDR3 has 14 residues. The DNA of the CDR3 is TGCGCCAGCAGCGATACAGGGGGCGGCTCTGAAGCTTTCTTT. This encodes CASSDTGGGSEAFF.

The CDR3 region is CASSRGSRSGANVLTF. The CDR3, as DNA: TGTGCCAGTAGTAGGGGGAGCCGCTCTGGGGCCAACGTCCTGACTTTC. The chain combines TRBV19 with TRBJ2-6; D is tentatively TRBD1 or TRBD2 (5 bases each). Trimming left V 4 bases short and J 0 bases short, with 10 bases between. The germline V gene has CDR1 LNHDA and CDR2 SQIVND (reference sequence). This CDR3 region has 16 residues.

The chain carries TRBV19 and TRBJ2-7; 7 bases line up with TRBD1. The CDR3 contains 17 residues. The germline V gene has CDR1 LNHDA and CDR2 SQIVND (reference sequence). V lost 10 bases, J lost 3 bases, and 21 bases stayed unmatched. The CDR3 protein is CATTRGLNRDIFYEQYF. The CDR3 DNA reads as TGTGCCACCACGAGGGGGCTTAACCGGGACATCTTCTACGAGCAGTACTTC.

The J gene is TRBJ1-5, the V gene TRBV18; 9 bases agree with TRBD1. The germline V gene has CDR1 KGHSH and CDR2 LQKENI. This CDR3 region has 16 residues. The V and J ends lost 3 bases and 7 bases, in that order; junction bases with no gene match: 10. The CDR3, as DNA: TGTGCCAGCTCACCCCGCCCAACAGGGGGCGGGCAGCCCCAGCATTTT. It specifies CASSPRPTGGGQPQHF.

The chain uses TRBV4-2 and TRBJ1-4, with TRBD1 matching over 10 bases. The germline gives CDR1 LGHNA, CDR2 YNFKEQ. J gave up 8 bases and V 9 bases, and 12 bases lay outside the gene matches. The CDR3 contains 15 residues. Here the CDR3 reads CASRKSTGGFEKLFF. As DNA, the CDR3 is TGTGCCAGTAGAAAATCGACAGGGGGCTTCGAAAAACTGTTTTTT.

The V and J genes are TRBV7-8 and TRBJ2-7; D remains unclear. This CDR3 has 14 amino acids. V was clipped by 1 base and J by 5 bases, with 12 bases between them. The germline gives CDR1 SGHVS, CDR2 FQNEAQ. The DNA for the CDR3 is TGTGCCAGCAGCTTAGGCAAACCCATCCACGAGCAGTACTTC. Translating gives CASSLGKPIHEQYF. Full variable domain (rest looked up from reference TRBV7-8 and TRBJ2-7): GAGVSQSPRYKVAKRGQDVALRCDPISGHVSLFWYQQALGQGPEFLTYFQNEAQLDKSGLPSDRFFAERPEGSVSTLKIQRTQQEDSAVYLCASSLGKPIHEQYFGPGTRLTVT.

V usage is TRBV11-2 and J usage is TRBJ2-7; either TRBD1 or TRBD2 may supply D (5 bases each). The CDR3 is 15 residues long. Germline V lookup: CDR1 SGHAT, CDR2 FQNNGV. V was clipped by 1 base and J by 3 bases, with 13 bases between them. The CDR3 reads CASSLVRGPYYEQYF. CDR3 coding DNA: TGTGCCAGCAGCTTAGTTCGGGGACCATACTACGAGCAGTACTTC.

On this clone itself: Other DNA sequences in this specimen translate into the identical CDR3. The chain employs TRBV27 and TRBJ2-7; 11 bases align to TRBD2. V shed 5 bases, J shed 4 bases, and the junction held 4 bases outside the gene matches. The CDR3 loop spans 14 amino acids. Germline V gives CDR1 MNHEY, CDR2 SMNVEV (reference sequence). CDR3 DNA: TGTGCCAGCAGTCCTACTAGCGGGGGATACGAGCAGTACTTC. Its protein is CASSPTSGGYEQYF.